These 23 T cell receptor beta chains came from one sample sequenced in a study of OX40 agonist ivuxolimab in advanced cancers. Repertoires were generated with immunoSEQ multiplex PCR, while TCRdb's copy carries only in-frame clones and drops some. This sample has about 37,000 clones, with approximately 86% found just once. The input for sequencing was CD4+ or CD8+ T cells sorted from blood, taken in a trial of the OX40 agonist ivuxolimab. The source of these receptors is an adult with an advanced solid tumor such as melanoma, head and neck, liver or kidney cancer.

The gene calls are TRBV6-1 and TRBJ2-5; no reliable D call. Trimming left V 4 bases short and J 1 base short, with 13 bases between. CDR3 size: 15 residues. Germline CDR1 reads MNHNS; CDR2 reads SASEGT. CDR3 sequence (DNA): TGTGCCAGCAGTGGCTTGGGGTTAGGCCAAGAGACCCAGTACTTC. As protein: CASSGLGLGQETQYF.

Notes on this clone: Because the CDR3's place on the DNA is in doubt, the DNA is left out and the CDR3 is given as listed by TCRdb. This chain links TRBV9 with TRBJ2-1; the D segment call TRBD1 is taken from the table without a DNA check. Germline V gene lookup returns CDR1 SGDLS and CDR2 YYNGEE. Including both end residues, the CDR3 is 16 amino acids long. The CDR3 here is CASSVGQGTRGGFPFF.

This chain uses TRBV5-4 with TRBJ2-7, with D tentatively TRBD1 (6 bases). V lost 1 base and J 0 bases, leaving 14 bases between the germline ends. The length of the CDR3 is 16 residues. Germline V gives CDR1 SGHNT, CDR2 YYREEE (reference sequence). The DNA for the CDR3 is TGTGCCAGCAGCTTGCCCAGGGGTGGCGCCTCCTACGAGCAGTACTTC. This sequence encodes CASSLPRGGASYEQYF.

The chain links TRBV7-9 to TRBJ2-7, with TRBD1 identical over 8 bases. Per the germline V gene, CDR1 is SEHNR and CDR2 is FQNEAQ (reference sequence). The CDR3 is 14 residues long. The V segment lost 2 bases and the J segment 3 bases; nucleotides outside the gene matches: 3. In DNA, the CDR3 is TGTGCCAGCAGCTTACCACAGGGGGGCTACGAGCAGTACTTC. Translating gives CASSLPQGGYEQYF.

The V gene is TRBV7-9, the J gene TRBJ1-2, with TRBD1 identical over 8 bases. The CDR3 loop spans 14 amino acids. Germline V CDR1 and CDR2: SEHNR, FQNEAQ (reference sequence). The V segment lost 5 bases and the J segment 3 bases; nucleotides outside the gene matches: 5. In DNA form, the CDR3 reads TGTGCCAGCAGCCTAGGGACAGGAGACTATGGCTACACCTTC. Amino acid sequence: CASSLGTGDYGYTF.

The chain's CDR3 is CASSLGDRRGNTIYF. The DNA for the CDR3 is TGCGCCAGCAGCTTGGGGGACAGGAGAGGAAACACCATATATTTT. The rearrangement links TRBV5-1 to TRBJ1-3; 8 bases are shared with TRBD1. The germline V gene has CDR1 SGHRS and CDR2 YFSETQ. This CDR3 is built from 15 residues. V was clipped by 0 bases and J by 4 bases; unmatched bases: 3.

This CDR3 reads CASSPTGGARTEAFF. For the CDR3, the DNA is TGTGCCAGCAGCCCAACAGGGGGCGCGAGAACTGAAGCTTTCTTT. This chain joins TRBV7-8 and TRBJ1-1, with TRBD1 identical over 9 bases. With 5 bases clipped from V and 5 bases from J, the junction kept 9 bases outside the gene matches. Germline loops: CDR1 SGHVS, CDR2 FQNEAQ. The CDR3 loop spans 15 amino acids. The entire variable domain, with the rest obtained from reference TRBV7-8 and TRBJ1-1, is as follows: GAGVSQSPRYKVAKRGQDVALRCDPISGHVSLFWYQQALGQGPEFLTYFQNEAQLDKSGLPSDRFFAERPEGSVSTLKIQRTQQEDSAVYLCASSPTGGARTEAFFGQGTRLTVV.

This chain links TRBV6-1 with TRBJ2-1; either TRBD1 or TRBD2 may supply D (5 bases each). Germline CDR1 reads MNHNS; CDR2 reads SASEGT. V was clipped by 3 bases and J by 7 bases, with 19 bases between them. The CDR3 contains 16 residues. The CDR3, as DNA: TGTGCCAGCAGTGACCCTCCGGGGCTTTTTTCTAATGAGCAGTTCTTC. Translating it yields CASSDPPGLFSNEQFF.

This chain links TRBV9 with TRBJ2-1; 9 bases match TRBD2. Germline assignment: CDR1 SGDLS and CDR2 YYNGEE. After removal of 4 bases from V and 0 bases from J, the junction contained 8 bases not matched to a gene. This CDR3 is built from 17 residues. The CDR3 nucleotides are TGTGCCAGCAGCTCTCGACTAGCGGCTAACTCCTACAATGAGCAGTTCTTC. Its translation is CASSSRLAANSYNEQFF.

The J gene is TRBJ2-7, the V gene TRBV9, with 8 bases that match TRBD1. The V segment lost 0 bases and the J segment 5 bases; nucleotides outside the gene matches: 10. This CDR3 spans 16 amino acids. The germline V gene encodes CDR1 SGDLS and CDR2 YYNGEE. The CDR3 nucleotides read TGTGCCAGCAGCGTAGCTGGAGGACAGGGTTATCACGAGCAGTACTTC. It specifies CASSVAGGQGYHEQYF.

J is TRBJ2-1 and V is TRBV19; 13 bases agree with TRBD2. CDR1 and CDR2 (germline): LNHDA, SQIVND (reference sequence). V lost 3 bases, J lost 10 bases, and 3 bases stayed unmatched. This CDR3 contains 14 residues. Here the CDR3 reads CASSIGTSGNEQFF. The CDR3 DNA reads TGTGCCAGTAGTATCGGGACTAGCGGGAACGAGCAGTTCTTC.

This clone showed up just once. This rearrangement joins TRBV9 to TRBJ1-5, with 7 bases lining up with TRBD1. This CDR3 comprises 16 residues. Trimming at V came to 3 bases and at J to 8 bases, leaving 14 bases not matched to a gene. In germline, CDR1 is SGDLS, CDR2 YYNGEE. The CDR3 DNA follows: TGTGCCAGCAGCGGAGGGGGGTTGACAGGGAGGGAGCCCCAGCATTTT. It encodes CASSGGGLTGREPQHF.

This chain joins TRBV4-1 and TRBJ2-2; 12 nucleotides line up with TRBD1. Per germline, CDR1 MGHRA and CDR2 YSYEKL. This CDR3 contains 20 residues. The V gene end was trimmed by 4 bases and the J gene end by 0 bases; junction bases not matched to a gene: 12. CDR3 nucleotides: TGCGCCAGCAGCCCAGAGAGGGGGGGACAGGGGGCCACGAACACCGGGGAGCTGTTTTTT. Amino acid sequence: CASSPERGGQGATNTGELFF.

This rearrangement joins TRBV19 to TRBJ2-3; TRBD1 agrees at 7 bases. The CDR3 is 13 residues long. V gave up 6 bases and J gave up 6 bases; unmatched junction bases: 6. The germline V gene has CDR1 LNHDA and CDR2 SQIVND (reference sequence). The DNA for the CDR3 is TGTGCCAGTAGACCGAAGGGGGCTGATACGCAGTATTTT. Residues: CASRPKGADTQYF.

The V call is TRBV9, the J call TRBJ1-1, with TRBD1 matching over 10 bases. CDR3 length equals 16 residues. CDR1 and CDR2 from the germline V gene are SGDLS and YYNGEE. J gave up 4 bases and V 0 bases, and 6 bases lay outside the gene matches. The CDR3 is CASSVGATGGSTEAFF. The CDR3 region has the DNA TGTGCCAGCAGCGTAGGGGCGACAGGGGGCTCCACTGAAGCTTTCTTT.

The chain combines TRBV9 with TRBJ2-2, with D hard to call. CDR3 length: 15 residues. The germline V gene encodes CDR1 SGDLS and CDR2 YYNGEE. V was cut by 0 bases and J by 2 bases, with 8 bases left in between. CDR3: CASSVGVINTGELFF. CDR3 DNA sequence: TGTGCCAGCAGCGTAGGAGTCATAAACACCGGGGAGCTGTTTTTT.

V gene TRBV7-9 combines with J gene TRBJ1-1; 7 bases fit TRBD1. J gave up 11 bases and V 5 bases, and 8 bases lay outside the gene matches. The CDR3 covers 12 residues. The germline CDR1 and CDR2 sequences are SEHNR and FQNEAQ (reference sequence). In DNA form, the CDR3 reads TGTGCCAGCAGCGCCGAGGGGGCGGGCGCTTTCTTT. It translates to CASSAEGAGAFF.

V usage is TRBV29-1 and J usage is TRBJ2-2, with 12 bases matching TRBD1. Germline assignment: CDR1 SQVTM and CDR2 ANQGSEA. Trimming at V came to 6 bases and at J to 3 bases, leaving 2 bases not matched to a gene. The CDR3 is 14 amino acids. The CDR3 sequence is CSVGTGGDTGELFF. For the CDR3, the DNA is TGCAGCGTCGGGACAGGGGGCGACACCGGGGAGCTGTTTTTT.

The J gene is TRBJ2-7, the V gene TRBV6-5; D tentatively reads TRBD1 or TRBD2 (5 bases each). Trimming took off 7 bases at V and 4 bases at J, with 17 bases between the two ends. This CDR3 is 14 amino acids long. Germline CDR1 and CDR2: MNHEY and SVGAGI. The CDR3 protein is CASKGTRANYEQYF. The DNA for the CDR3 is TGTGCCAGCAAGGGGACCAGGGCTAATTACGAGCAGTACTTC.

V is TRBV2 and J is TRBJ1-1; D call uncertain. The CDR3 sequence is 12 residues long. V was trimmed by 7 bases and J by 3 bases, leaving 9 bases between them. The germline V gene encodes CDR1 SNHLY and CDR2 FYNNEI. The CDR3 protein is CASKISDTEAFF. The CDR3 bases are TGTGCCAGCAAAATTTCGGACACTGAAGCTTTCTTT.

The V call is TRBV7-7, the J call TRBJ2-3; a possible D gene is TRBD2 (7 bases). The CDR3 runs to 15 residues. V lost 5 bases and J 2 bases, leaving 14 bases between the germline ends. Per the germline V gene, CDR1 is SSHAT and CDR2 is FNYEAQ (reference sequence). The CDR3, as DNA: TGTGCCAGCAGCGCGAGGGGGGGCCCCACAGATACGCAGTATTTT. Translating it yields CASSARGGPTDTQYF.

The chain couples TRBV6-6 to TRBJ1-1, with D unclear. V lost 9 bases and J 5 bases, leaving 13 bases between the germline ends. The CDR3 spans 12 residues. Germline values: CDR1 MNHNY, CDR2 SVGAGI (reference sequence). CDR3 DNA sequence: TGTGCCAGTAACAAGGAGGGTACTGAAGCTTTCTTT. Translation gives CASNKEGTEAFF.

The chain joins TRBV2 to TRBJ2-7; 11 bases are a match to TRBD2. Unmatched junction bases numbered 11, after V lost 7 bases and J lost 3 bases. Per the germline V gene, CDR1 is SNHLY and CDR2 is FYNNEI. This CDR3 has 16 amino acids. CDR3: CASTRVPGTSGYEQYF. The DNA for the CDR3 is TGTGCCAGCACCCGAGTTCCCGGGACTAGCGGCTACGAGCAGTACTTC.